This record covers a single T cell receptor (beta chain). Its antigen is undetermined. These data come from a study of shared clonotypes between healthy human individuals. Overall study context: CD8 memory received one plate per donor, CD8 naive two, CD4 memory three and CD4 naive three.

The CDR3 extends over 14 amino acids. Per germline, CDR1 SGHRS and CDR2 YFSETQ. Between the trimmed V and J ends, which lost 4 bases and 4 bases, there was a span of 12 bases. Points from the study as a whole: Researchers found naive subsets generally carried larger estimated richness than memory subsets. Naive CD4 clonotypes overlapped across a handful of donors at roughly 5%.

Deep-level running was used for the assay. The table came from immunoSEQ multiplex PCR; TCRdb's copy has only in-frame clones and leaves some out. The sample consists of about 110,000 clones, 68% of them appearing once. Sequenced sample: memory CD8+ T cells sorted from blood. Noted subset: CD45RO+ cells pooled with CCR7-negative TemRA cells. This chain uses TRBV5-1 with TRBJ2-1, with D tentatively TRBD2 (7 bases). The TCR comes from a woman in her 30s in good health. CDR3 sequence reads: CASSRGASYNEQFF. The CDR3 coding sequence is TGCGCCAGCAGCCGGGGGGCGTCTTACAATGAGCAGTTCTTC.